This passage covers 11 T cell receptor beta chains from one sample sequenced in a study of T-cell reconstitution after alpha-beta-depleted transplantation in children (TCRdb year 2016). Receptor amplification or capture employed PCR. The sample was run on an Illumina HiSeq 2500. TCR library preparation used molecular barcoding, with unique molecular identifiers applied to normalize quantification of the TCRbeta repertoire. TCRdb's own reprocessing of the public reads used fastp at Q25 and MiXCR and kept productive beta chains. CDR3 protein duplicates are merged, each entry listing the most common genes and DNA. Here the sample has about a million distinct CDR3 sequences; roughly 29% occur a single time. The ten largest make up roughly 28% of the sample. The treatment or condition label of this sample denotes: allogeneic hematopoietic cell transplantation with graft depleted of TCRalphabeta T cells and CD19 B cells.

The source material was PBMCs, mostly from graft donor cells, sampled 360 days after TCRalphabeta/CD19-depleted stem cell transplant. The receptors derive from a boy in the first two years of life who had a stem cell transplant for SCID, so the T cells may come from the graft donor.

The chain recombines TRBV28 with TRBJ2-7, with 8 bases that match TRBD2. CDR1 and CDR2 from the germline V gene are MDHEN and SYDVKM. Trimming at V came to 4 bases and at J to 5 bases, leaving 7 bases not matched to a gene. This CDR3 is 14 amino acids long. CDR3 in DNA: TGTGCCAGCAGTTCGGGGGGGTTGGACGACGAGCAGTACTTC. Translated: CASSSGGLDDEQYF.

This clonotype is a singleton in its sample. The final CDR3 position lacks the conserved phenylalanine or tryptophan, pointing to a likely read error. The chain employs TRBV19 and TRBJ1-5, with D possibly matching TRBD1 (5 bases). Germline lookup yields CDR1 LNHDA and CDR2 SQIVND (reference sequence). The CDR3 spans 16 residues. V was shortened by 1 base and J by 2 bases, with 12 bases between the two germline ends. The CDR3 reads CASSIAGRAGNQPQHV. The CDR3, as DNA: TGTGCCAGTAGTATAGCGGGGCGGGCGGGCAATCAGCCCCAGCATGTT.

The chain joins TRBV6-4 to TRBJ2-2; a weak D match, TRBD1 (6 bases). Trimming removed 6 bases at V and 4 bases at J, with 12 bases between. Germline assignment: CDR1 MRHNA and CDR2 SNTAGT. The CDR3 runs 14 residues. The CDR3 DNA reads TGTGCCAGCAGCGCGGACAGAAGCACCGGGGAGCTGTTTTTT. This encodes CASSADRSTGELFF.

The rearrangement uses TRBV6-2 or TRBV6-3 and TRBJ2-7; D is ambiguous. The CDR3 is 12 amino acids. From germline, CDR1 is MNHEY and CDR2 SVGEGT. The V end was cut by 2 bases, the J end by 5 bases, with 7 bases between. In nucleotides, the CDR3 is TGTGCCAGCAGTTACGTTTCCGACGAGCAGTACTTC. Protein sequence: CASSYVSDEQYF.

The chain has TRBV28 and TRBJ1-5; no clear D gene. The germline CDR1 and CDR2 sequences are MDHEN and SYDVKM. The CDR3 covers 12 residues. The V gene lost 2 bases and the J gene lost 9 bases, with 8 bases spanning the gap. The CDR3 here is CASSLAVSPQHF. CDR3 DNA sequence: TGTGCCAGCAGTTTAGCCGTGTCGCCCCAGCATTTT.

This clonotype was recorded at least ten times. J is TRBJ1-4 and V is TRBV27; 7 bases fit TRBD1. Per the germline V gene, CDR1 is MNHEY and CDR2 is SMNVEV (reference sequence). J was trimmed by 3 bases and V by 3 bases; bases with no gene match: 4. This CDR3 is 15 amino acids long. The CDR3, as DNA: TGTGCCAGCAGTTTCTATGGGACAGCTAATGAAAAACTGTTTTTT. It encodes CASSFYGTANEKLFF.

This rearrangement joins TRBV20-1 to TRBJ2-2, with D perhaps TRBD1 or TRBD2 (5 bases each). V was shortened by 4 bases and J by 6 bases, with 9 bases between the two germline ends. The CDR3 consists of 12 residues. Per germline, CDR1 DFQATT and CDR2 SNEGSKA (reference sequence). CDR3 protein: CSAIGAPGELFF. CDR3 nucleotides: TGCAGTGCTATCGGGGCCCCCGGGGAGCTGTTTTTT.

Only a few counts were recorded for this clonotype. This rearrangement joins TRBV6-1 to TRBJ2-2, with a tentative D call TRBD2 (6 bases). This CDR3 is 17 amino acids long. V was cut by 6 bases and J by 7 bases, with 24 bases left in between. The V gene's germline CDR1 is MNHNS and CDR2 SASEGT. The CDR3 here is CASRHSGGVEVDGELFF. In DNA, the CDR3 is TGTGCCAGCAGGCACAGTGGCGGGGTAGAGGTTGACGGGGAGCTGTTTTTT.

The chain links TRBV5-1 to TRBJ1-1; no reliable D call. CDR3 length: 14 amino acids. CDR1 is SGHRS, CDR2 YFSETQ, per germline. V dropped 1 base and J dropped 7 bases, with 14 bases sitting between them. This CDR3 is CASSLSLKQVEAFF. The CDR3 region has the DNA TGCGCCAGCAGCTTGAGCCTCAAGCAGGTTGAAGCTTTCTTT.

In its sample, this clonotype was seen a few times. The chain is built from TRBV4-3 and TRBJ2-2; D assignment may be TRBD1 or TRBD2 (6 bases each). The CDR3 is 16 residues long. Trimming took off 0 bases at V and 1 base at J, with 9 bases between the two ends. CDR1 is LGHNA, CDR2 YSLEER, per germline. In nucleotides, the CDR3 is TGCGCCAGCAGCCAAGAAGGGGGGTTGAACACCGGGGAGCTGTTTTTT. As protein: CASSQEGGLNTGELFF.

This chain links TRBV7-2 with TRBJ2-5, with a weak D call TRBD2 (6 bases). Germline CDR1 reads SGHTA; CDR2 reads FQGNSA. CDR3 length: 15 residues. V lost 2 bases, J lost 3 bases, and 13 bases lay in between. The CDR3 region is CASSLSAGSKETQYF. CDR3 sequence (DNA): TGTGCCAGCAGCTTAAGCGCGGGGTCAAAAGAGACCCAGTACTTC.